This T cell receptor (beta chain) was retrieved from a study of blood T cells in healthy people across ages. The authors ran a second PCR of about 6 to 12 cycles using a sample-barcoded 5' primer and a J-beta primer mix. Each of the samples gave a minimum of 2.5 million paired-end reads that contained CDR3. TCRdb ran MiXCR on the 5' RACE reads and lists one entry per CDR3 protein. This table holds roughly 800,000 distinct CDR3 sequences, approximately 35% found once. The CDR3 totals 16 residues. The V gene end was trimmed by 6 bases and the J gene end by 4 bases; junction bases not matched to a gene: 12. Approximately 9.2 milliliters was the volume of peripheral blood drawn from each donor.

The sequenced material came from blood. The chain is built from TRBV12-3 or TRBV12-4 and TRBJ1-2, with 9 bases that match TRBD1. The sequence came from a man between 18 and 29 years old in good health. The CDR3 loop reads CASSLPGQGRGYGYTF. The CDR3 DNA reads as TGTGCCAGCAGCCTCCCGGGACAGGGTCGGGGCTATGGCTACACCTTC.